This is a list of T cell receptor beta chains from one sample in a study of blood T cell repertoires in COVID-19. Data came from immunoSEQ multiplex PCR; TCRdb stores just in-frame clones and leaves some out. The sample consists of hundreds of thousands of clones, almost 90% of them appearing once. The specimen was peripheral blood. These receptors all come from a woman aged 70-85 years with COVID-19, enrolled during active disease. Each CDR3 is given with its conserved first and last residue. D genes are given only for firm matches. Clone size is given for some rows only: seen once, a few or many times, or a class if the clone is expanded.

13	TRBV9	TRBJ2-5	NA	NA	TGTGCCAGCAGCGTGGGAGATGTCGAGACCCAGTACTTC	CASSVGDVETQYF
17	TRBV5-1	TRBJ1-3	NA	TRBD1	TGCGCCAGCAGCTCTGGACCGGGACAGGGGTCGGGAAACACCATATATTTT	CASSSGPGQGSGNTIYF
13	TRBV24-1	TRBJ2-3	once	NA	TGTGCCACTTCTAGCGAGGGCACAGATACGCAGTATTTT	CATSSEGTDTQYF
15	TRBV6-6	TRBJ2-2	NA	NA	TGTGCCAGCACCACAGGGGGGGAACACACCGGGGAGCTGTTTTTT	CASTTGGEHTGELFF
15	TRBV5-4	TRBJ2-1	NA	NA	TGTGCCAGCAGCTTGGTAGAGGGCAGGAACAATGAGCAGTTCTTC	CASSLVEGRNNEQFF
13	TRBV11-1	TRBJ2-2	NA	TRBD1	TGTGCCAGCAGCCGGGGACAGGCCGGGGAGCTGTTTTTT	CASSRGQAGELFF
15	TRBV28	TRBJ2-7	NA	TRBD2	TGTGCCAGCAGTACTCCGGGAGGGGGAACCTACGAGCAGTACTTC	CASSTPGGGTYEQYF
15	TRBV7-9	TRBJ1-3	NA	NA	TGTGCCAGCAGCCCACGGTTATACTCTGGAAACACCATATATTTT	CASSPRLYSGNTIYF
17	TRBV23-1	TRBJ1-1	few	TRBD1	TGCGCCAGCAGTCCTCCAAAACAGGGGGCTGGGGACACTGAAGCTTTCTTT	CASSPPKQGAGDTEAFF
15	TRBV5-1	TRBJ2-5	NA	TRBD2	TGCGCCAGCAGCCTTTTCGGGGGGGCCGGGGAGACCCAGTACTTC	CASSLFGGAGETQYF
19	TRBV7-9	TRBJ2-5	NA	TRBD2	TGTGCCAGCAGCCGTAGAAGGCTAGCGGGGGTCCCGCGACAAGAGACCCAGTACTTC	CASSRRRLAGVPRQETQYF
16	TRBV7-2	TRBJ1-6	NA	TRBD1	TGTGCCAGCAGCTTAAAAGGGACAGGGGGTTATTCACCCCTCCACTTT	CASSLKGTGGYSPLHF
12	TRBV19	TRBJ1-2	once	NA	TGTGCCAGTAGGCCCTTCGGGTTTGGCTACACCTTC	CASRPFGFGYTF
13	TRBV5-1	TRBJ1-2	NA	TRBD1	TGCGCCAGCAGCCCAGGACAGGTCTTAGGCTACACCTTC	CASSPGQVLGYTF
13	TRBV12-3/TRBV12-4	TRBJ2-5	NA	NA	TGTGCCAGCAGTTTACGCGTCCAAGAGACCCAGTACTTC	CASSLRVQETQYF
13	TRBV7-2	TRBJ1-3	NA	NA	TGTGCCACTTCAAGAGAATCCGGAAACACCATATATTTT	CATSRESGNTIYF
16	TRBV28	TRBJ1-2	NA	TRBD1	TGTGCCAGCAGCGAAGGGGGACAGGGGGACGGCTATGGCTACACCTTC	CASSEGGQGDGYGYTF
12	TRBV18	TRBJ1-1	NA	NA	TGTGCCAGCTCACCGCGGGAGGGGAAAGCTTTCTTT	CASSPREGKAFF
14	TRBV27	TRBJ1-5	once	NA	TGTGCCAGCAGTTTAAACAGGGACAATCAGCCCCAGCATTTT	CASSLNRDNQPQHF
13	TRBV2	TRBJ2-1	NA	NA	TGTGCCAGCAGTCAAGGGACTTCTAATGAGCAGTTCTTC	CASSQGTSNEQFF
15	TRBV24-1	TRBJ1-2	NA	NA	TGTGCCACGAGTGAATTGCTGGCGACAGGTTATGGCTACACCTTC	CATSELLATGYGYTF
17	TRBV5-4	TRBJ2-2	NA	TRBD2	TGTGCCAGCAGCTTGGTTAGCGGGGGCCCGAACACCGGGGAGCTGTTTTTT	CASSLVSGGPNTGELFF
15	TRBV10-3	TRBJ1-2	NA	TRBD1	TGTGCCATCACCCCGGGACAGGGGGATCTAGATGGCTACACCTTC	CAITPGQGDLDGYTF
13	TRBV7-9	TRBJ1-1	NA	NA	TGTGCCAGAGAAGGGGTTTGGGGCACTGAAGCTTTCTTT	CAREGVWGTEAFF
15	TRBV14	TRBJ2-5	once	NA	TGTGCCAGCAGCCACCCTAGGAGGGGCCTAGAGACCCAGTACTTC	CASSHPRRGLETQYF
14	TRBV11-2	TRBJ2-7	NA	NA	TGTGCCAGCAGCTTATCGATAAACACGTACGAGCAGTACTTC	CASSLSINTYEQYF
15	TRBV5-1	TRBJ2-5	NA	NA	TGCGCCAGCAGCTTGGAACACGGGGTCCAAGAGACCCAGTACTTC	CASSLEHGVQETQYF
13	TRBV9	TRBJ1-3	once	NA	TGTGCCAGCAGCGAGGCGGGAGGAAACACCATATATTTT	CASSEAGGNTIYF